This passage covers 12 T cell receptor beta chains from one sample sequenced in a study of blood T cell repertoires in COVID-19 (dated by TCRdb to about 2020). The library was made by the immunoSEQ multiplex PCR assay. In TCRdb, the immuneACCESS table is reduced to in-frame sequences with V and J assigned. These tables do not hold every clone; where another copy was compared, an unresolved V gene accounts for under half, and the others remain unexplained. In this sample the table shows about 200,000 clones, about 76% of which occur a single time. The top ten clonotypes cover around 9.3% of the sample. Sequencing was carried out using PBMCs or T cells enriched from blood (not recorded which). These receptors originate from a woman aged 45-60 years with acute COVID-19.

The chain recombines TRBV28 with TRBJ2-1; 9 nucleotides agree with TRBD1. Germline CDR1 and CDR2: MDHEN and SYDVKM. The junction had 11 bases not matched to a gene; V was cut back by 5 bases and J by 6 bases. The length of the CDR3 is 16 residues. CDR3 nucleotide sequence: TGTGCCAGCAGTCCCCAACCGGGACAGGGTTCCAATGAGCAGTTCTTC. This sequence encodes CASSPQPGQGSNEQFF.

V is TRBV28 and J is TRBJ1-3; TRBD1 agrees at 8 bases. V gave up 8 bases and J gave up 4 bases; unmatched junction bases: 10. Germline V lookup: CDR1 MDHEN, CDR2 SYDVKM. This CDR3 has 15 amino acids. Written as DNA, the CDR3 is TGTGCCAGCGGACCACCGGGACAGGCGGGAAACACCATATATTTT. It translates to CASGPPGQAGNTIYF.

The J gene is TRBJ2-5, the V gene TRBV7-9; a possible D gene is TRBD2 (7 bases). V lost 6 bases and J 4 bases, leaving 18 bases between the germline ends. The CDR3 sequence is 15 residues long. Looked up from germline, CDR1 is SEHNR and CDR2 is FQNEAQ (reference sequence). The CDR3 spells CASSPWGRELETQYF. CDR3 nucleotides: TGTGCCAGCAGTCCGTGGGGGCGGGAGTTAGAGACCCAGTACTTC.

CDR3 amino acids: CASSLDRYYGYTF. For the CDR3, the DNA is TGTGCCAGCAGTTTAGACAGGTACTATGGCTACACCTTC. This chain links TRBV12-3 or TRBV12-4 with TRBJ1-2, with D tentatively TRBD1 (5 bases). There are 13 residues in the CDR3. The V end was cut by 1 base, the J end by 3 bases, with 6 bases between.

The count of this clone is one. The gene calls are TRBV7-6 and TRBJ1-5; 10 nucleotides agree with TRBD1. This CDR3 region has 18 residues. J gave up 2 bases and V 2 bases, and 9 bases lay outside the gene matches. From germline, CDR1 is SGHVS and CDR2 FNYEAQ. The CDR3 sequence: CASSLSTGGAFGNQPQHF. The CDR3 DNA sequence: TGTGCCAGCAGCTTATCGACAGGGGGCGCGTTTGGCAATCAGCCCCAGCATTTT.

CDR3 in DNA: TGTGCCAGCAGCGTAGAGACAGGGTTAGCCCAAGAGACCCAGTACTTC. Amino acids: CASSVETGLAQETQYF. This sequence joins TRBV9 and TRBJ2-5; TRBD1 agrees at 7 bases. In germline, CDR1 is SGDLS, CDR2 YYNGEE. The CDR3 length is 16 residues. J lost 1 base, V lost 0 bases, and 6 bases had no gene match. The variable domain in full, completed from reference TRBV9 and TRBJ2-5, reads DSGVTQTPKHLITATGQRVTLRCSPRSGDLSVYWYQQSLDQGLQFLIQYYNGEERAKGNILERFSAQQFPDLHSELNLSSLELGDSALYFCASSVETGLAQETQYFGPGTRLLVL.

The rearrangement joins TRBV7-2 to TRBJ2-7, with TRBD2 matching 8 bases. The CDR3 is 15 amino acids. Germline lookup yields CDR1 SGHTA and CDR2 FQGNSA. Trimming at V came to 2 bases and at J to 2 bases, leaving 5 bases not matched to a gene. CDR3 amino acids: CASSLRGGNAYEQYF. The DNA of the CDR3 is TGTGCCAGCAGCTTACGGGGGGGCAATGCCTACGAGCAGTACTTC.

The CDR3 bases are TGTGCCAGCAGCTTCACTAGCGGGACGGAGGGGGATACGCAGTATTTT. Encoded protein: CASSFTSGTEGDTQYF. J is TRBJ2-3 and V is TRBV7-2; 10 positions agree with TRBD2. Unmatched junction bases numbered 9, after V lost 3 bases and J lost 6 bases. The germline CDR1 and CDR2 sequences are SGHTA and FQGNSA. CDR3 length: 16 residues.

The chain employs TRBV10-3 and TRBJ2-1; possibly TRBD1 for D (7 bases). CDR3 length: 15 amino acids. Germline loops: CDR1 ENHRY, CDR2 SYGVKD. Trimming cost V 3 bases and J 9 bases, with 18 bases left between them. CDR3 coding DNA: TGTGCCATCAGTGAAAAGCCCCAGGGGGGTGGTGAGCAGTTCTTC. It codes for CAISEKPQGGGEQFF.

This clone was seen only once. The J gene is TRBJ2-5, the V gene TRBV11-3; 7 bases align to TRBD1. The ends lost 5 bases at V and 2 bases at J; junction bases unmatched: 8. Germline loops: CDR1 SGHNT, CDR2 YENEEA. The CDR3 is made up of 15 amino acids. Here the CDR3 DNA reads TGTGCCAGCAGCCCCGGGACAGACCAACAAGAGACCCAGTACTTC. Its translation is CASSPGTDQQETQYF.

The V gene is TRBV3-1 (or the pseudogene TRBV3-2), the J gene TRBJ2-3; TRBD1 is a possible D gene (6 bases). Germline V gene sequence: CDR1 LGHDT, CDR2 YNNKEL (reference sequence). The V and J ends lost 1 base and 7 bases respectively, with 12 bases between them. The CDR3 has 14 residues. The DNA for the CDR3 is TGTGCCAGCAGCCAAGGGGGGCCAGTCAATACGCAGTATTTT. This translates into CASSQGGPVNTQYF.

This sequence joins TRBV2 and TRBJ1-1, with TRBD1 as a possible D gene (5 bases). CDR1 SNHLY and CDR2 FYNNEI come from the germline V gene. Trimming left V 2 bases short and J 0 bases short, with 7 bases between. The CDR3 extends over 14 amino acids. The CDR3: CASSEQGMNTEAFF. CDR3 in DNA: TGTGCCAGCAGTGAACAGGGAATGAACACTGAAGCTTTCTTT.